Listed below are T cell receptor beta chains from one sample, sequenced in a study of beta chain features in type 1 diabetes. Assay used: immunoSEQ multiplex PCR; TCRdb lists only in-frame clones, some missing. The repertoire holds some 660,000 clones, with over 11% as singletons. Sequencing was done on a sample of naive CD4+ T cells from blood. These TCRs come from a man between 18 and 29 years old with type 1 diabetes. Both conserved end residues are part of each CDR3. Each record gives: J gene, V gene, CDR3 protein.

J: TRBJ2-2
V: TRBV28
CDR3: CASSPPSTGELFF

J: TRBJ2-4
V: TRBV4-1
CDR3: CASSQDRGQGAAKNIQYF

J: TRBJ2-7
V: TRBV11-2
CDR3: CASSPAAYEQYF

J: TRBJ1-5
V: TRBV10-3
CDR3: CAISAGTNQPQHF

J: TRBJ1-1
V: TRBV10-3
CDR3: CAISEPGQGRATFF

J: TRBJ2-7
V: TRBV5-4
CDR3: CASSVGQDYEQYF

J: TRBJ2-7
V: TRBV6-5
CDR3: CASSYSSGSEQYF

J: TRBJ1-2
V: TRBV27
CDR3: CASSLDRGGIYGYTF

J: TRBJ1-4
V: TRBV30
CDR3: CAWTPGWDTTNEKLFF

J: TRBJ2-5
V: TRBV2
CDR3: CASSAQGSEETQYF

J: TRBJ1-5
V: TRBV30
CDR3: CAWRQNFNQPQHF

J: TRBJ1-5
V: TRBV30
CDR3: CAWSVTGVDQPQHF

J: TRBJ2-5
V: TRBV9
CDR3: CASSAGDSGTSGRAQYF

J: TRBJ1-3
V: TRBV5-1
CDR3: CASSLQGQGGNTIYF

J: TRBJ2-1
V: TRBV6-5
CDR3: CASSYWWRAGNEQFF

J: TRBJ1-3
V: TRBV29-1
CDR3: CSVLRGDSGNTIYF

J: TRBJ2-1
V: TRBV29-1
CDR3: CSVGKQSSYNEQFF

J: TRBJ2-5
V: TRBV7-3
CDR3: CASSSGTHTQETQYF

J: TRBJ1-2
V: TRBV5-6
CDR3: CASSQTGLNYGYTF

J: TRBJ2-5
V: TRBV30
CDR3: CAWSADSQETQYF

J: TRBJ2-3
V: TRBV4-3
CDR3: CASSQGGFGDTQYF

J: TRBJ2-6
V: TRBV2
CDR3: CASSLRDRDYAGANVLTF

J: TRBJ2-3
V: TRBV25-1
CDR3: CASSEKRAADTQYF

J: TRBJ2-7
V: TRBV2
CDR3: CASSREKGYEQYF

J: TRBJ2-7
V: TRBV9
CDR3: CASSVAVHSYEQYF

J: TRBJ1-6
V: TRBV7-8
CDR3: CASSLTGDNSYNSPLHF

J: TRBJ2-6
V: TRBV25-1
CDR3: CASIGTYGANVLTF

J: TRBJ2-2
V: TRBV7-9
CDR3: CASTRAGELFF

J: TRBJ1-2
V: TRBV6-5
CDR3: CASSDREGYTF

J: TRBJ2-1
V: TRBV2
CDR3: CASSPGLLSSYNEQFF

J: TRBJ2-3
V: TRBV5-7
CDR3: CATGRVVADTQYF

J: TRBJ2-2
V: TRBV12-5
CDR3: CASGLVARGLAGGTNTGELFF

J: TRBJ1-6
V: TRBV15
CDR3: CATSRGGGNSPLHF

J: TRBJ2-6
V: TRBV6-5
CDR3: CASVKSGANVLTF

J: TRBJ2-3
V: TRBV6-5
CDR3: CASSYGTSGSTDTQYF

J: TRBJ2-3
V: TRBV11-3
CDR3: CASSLDRAPDTQYF

J: TRBJ2-3
V: TRBV7-9
CDR3: CASSPRRGFGTDTQYF

J: TRBJ1-1
V: TRBV7-2
CDR3: CASSLGGGLNTEAFF

J: TRBJ2-1
V: TRBV7-7
CDR3: CASSLGTSSYNEQFF

J: TRBJ1-1
V: TRBV30
CDR3: CASTRGTEAFF

J: TRBJ2-1
V: TRBV6-5
CDR3: CASSRGQGEYEQFF

J: TRBJ2-5
V: TRBV28
CDR3: CASSTLEVAGGGGFETQYF

J: TRBJ1-5
V: TRBV19
CDR3: CASRRASNQPQHF

J: TRBJ2-1
V: TRBV11-3
CDR3: CASSLDRLAAPYEQFF

J: TRBJ1-1
V: TRBV27
CDR3: CASSLGTTRIAEAFF

J: TRBJ1-5
V: TRBV5-1
CDR3: CASSWGQGAGNQPQHF

J: TRBJ2-5
V: TRBV19
CDR3: CASSVTGLAEETQYF

J: TRBJ2-2
V: TRBV9
CDR3: CASSVLGQKNTGELFF

J: TRBJ1-1
V: TRBV18
CDR3: CASSPGQGVVEAFF

J: TRBJ1-5
V: TRBV7-2
CDR3: CASSLVWSGDQPQHF

J: TRBJ1-2
V: TRBV6-6
CDR3: CASTPDSYGYTF

J: TRBJ2-3
V: TRBV7-3
CDR3: CASSSGRDSLTDTQYF

J: TRBJ2-1
V: TRBV6-5
CDR3: CASTRTGLGFNEQFF

J: TRBJ2-1
V: TRBV7-3
CDR3: CASSLTADRNEQFF

J: TRBJ1-4
V: TRBV4-1
CDR3: CASSVGQGNEKLFF

J: TRBJ2-1
V: TRBV9
CDR3: CASSVGPSEINNEQFF

J: TRBJ2-3
V: TRBV30
CDR3: CAGMGLAGPGDTQYF

J: TRBJ2-1
V: TRBV29-1
CDR3: CSVNHLEQFF

J: TRBJ2-5
V: TRBV2
CDR3: CASRLVIRVVGVPQYF

J: TRBJ2-1
V: TRBV19
CDR3: CASRQAGATYNEQFF